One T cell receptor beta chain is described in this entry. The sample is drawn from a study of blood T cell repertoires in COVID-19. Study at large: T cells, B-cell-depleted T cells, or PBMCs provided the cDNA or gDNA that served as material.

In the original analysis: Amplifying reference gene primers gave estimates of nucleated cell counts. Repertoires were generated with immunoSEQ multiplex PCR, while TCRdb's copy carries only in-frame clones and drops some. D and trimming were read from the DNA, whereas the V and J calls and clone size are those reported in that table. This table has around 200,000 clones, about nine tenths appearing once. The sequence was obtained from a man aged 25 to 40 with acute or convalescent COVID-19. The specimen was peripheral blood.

CDR3 loop: CASSEQSGSYYEQYF. The DNA of the CDR3 is TGTGCCAGCAGTGAACAGAGCGGGAGTTACTACGAGCAGTACTTC. V and J are TRBV2 and TRBJ2-7, with 8 bases lining up with TRBD2. Germline values: CDR1 SNHLY, CDR2 FYNNEI. Trimming took 2 bases from V and 3 from J; bases not matched to a gene: 6. The CDR3 loop spans 15 amino acids.